The 12 T cell receptor beta chains below all came from one sample that was sequenced in a study of OX40 agonist ivuxolimab in advanced cancers. The data were produced by immunoSEQ multiplex PCR, yet TCRdb's version contains in-frame clones alone and is incomplete. The data hold around 65,000 clones, with approximately 85% observed a single time. The sequenced sample was CD4+ or CD8+ T cells sorted from blood, obtained in a trial of the OX40 agonist ivuxolimab. These receptors were obtained from an adult with an advanced solid tumor such as melanoma, head and neck, liver or kidney cancer.

This chain uses TRBV28 with TRBJ1-5, with 10 bases fitting TRBD1. The V segment lost 6 bases and the J segment 5 bases; nucleotides outside the gene matches: 7. The CDR3 runs to 15 residues. Germline lookup yields CDR1 MDHEN and CDR2 SYDVKM. The CDR3 DNA sequence: TGTGCCAGCAGCCGACCCGACAGGGGGCATCAGCCCCAGCATTTT. Residues: CASSRPDRGHQPQHF.

The chain couples TRBV18 to TRBJ1-4; D gene uncertain. From germline, CDR1 is KGHSH and CDR2 LQKENI. The V gene lost 2 bases and the J gene lost 4 bases, with 14 bases spanning the gap. The CDR3 covers 16 residues. The chain's CDR3 is CASSPASGGGNEKLFF. The DNA of the CDR3 is TGTGCCAGCTCACCAGCTTCGGGAGGCGGTAATGAAAAACTGTTTTTT.

This chain joins TRBV7-9 and TRBJ2-7, with TRBD1 matching over 11 bases. With 3 bases clipped from V and 0 bases from J, the junction kept 4 bases outside the gene matches. The germline CDR1 and CDR2 sequences are SEHNR and FQNEAQ (reference sequence). The length of the CDR3 is 16 residues. The CDR3 loop reads CASSFGTGGSSYEQYF. The CDR3 DNA follows: TGTGCCAGCAGCTTCGGGACAGGGGGGTCCTCCTACGAGCAGTACTTC.

The chain recombines TRBV28 with TRBJ2-3; 10 nucleotides match TRBD2. The CDR3 loop spans 15 amino acids. The trim removed 7 bases at V and 2 bases at J, leaving 6 bases unmatched. CDR1 MDHEN and CDR2 SYDVKM come from the germline V gene. CDR3 loop: CASTVSGGATDTQYF. The CDR3 region has the DNA TGTGCCAGCACCGTGAGCGGGGGGGCCACAGATACGCAGTATTTT.

This rearrangement joins TRBV19 to TRBJ2-1; 10 positions agree with TRBD2. This CDR3 region has 14 residues. The germline gives CDR1 LNHDA, CDR2 SQIVND (reference sequence). Trimming cost V 4 bases and J 14 bases; bases outside gene matches: 11. CDR3 region: CASSTVAGGPREFF. The CDR3 DNA reads TGTGCCAGTAGTACCGTAGCGGGAGGCCCCCGGGAGTTCTTC.

V is TRBV6-1 and J is TRBJ2-3; possible D gene TRBD1, 6 bases. V shed 8 bases and J shed 2 bases, with 14 bases lying between them. Germline V gene data show CDR1 as MNHNS and CDR2 as SASEGT. This CDR3 region has 14 residues. DNA of the CDR3: TGTGCCAGCGGGCTAGGGGGAAACACAGATACGCAGTATTTT. It encodes CASGLGGNTDTQYF.

The chain couples TRBV27 to TRBJ1-1; 9 nucleotides match TRBD1. The CDR3 is made up of 14 amino acids. Per germline, CDR1 MNHEY and CDR2 SMNVEV (reference sequence). J lost 4 bases, V lost 6 bases, and 6 bases had no gene match. In DNA form, the CDR3 reads TGTGCCAGCAGGTTACAGGGGGCGGTCACTGAAGCTTTCTTT. Residues: CASRLQGAVTEAFF.

The V gene is TRBV19, the J gene TRBJ2-5; a weak D match, TRBD1 (6 bases). Germline assignment: CDR1 LNHDA and CDR2 SQIVND (reference sequence). Trimming removed 5 bases at V and 3 bases at J, with 13 bases between. The CDR3 extends over 14 amino acids. CDR3 coding DNA: TGTGCCAGTAGTGACCGGGACACCGAAGAGACCCAGTACTTC. It encodes CASSDRDTEETQYF.

The chain is built from TRBV4-1 and TRBJ1-1; weak D call: TRBD1 (5 bases). Germline V gene data show CDR1 as MGHRA and CDR2 as YSYEKL. The CDR3 extends over 17 amino acids. V was cut by 0 bases and J by 0 bases, with 14 bases left in between. CDR3 region: CASSQDRGKQLNTEAFF. CDR3 coding DNA: TGCGCCAGCAGCCAAGATCGGGGGAAGCAGTTGAACACTGAAGCTTTCTTT.

This chain uses TRBV2 with TRBJ2-1, with 8 bases fitting TRBD1. This CDR3 is built from 16 residues. V lost 6 bases and J lost 2; bases outside the gene matches: 9. Looked up from germline, CDR1 is SNHLY and CDR2 is FYNNEI. The CDR3 sequence: CASSPTGATPYNEQFF. The CDR3 bases are TGTGCCAGCAGCCCGACAGGGGCAACCCCCTACAATGAGCAGTTCTTC.

This clone was detected a few times. The gene calls are TRBV28 and TRBJ1-3; tentative D call: TRBD1 (6 bases). The CDR3 runs to 19 residues. V lost 6 bases, J lost 0 bases, and 24 bases lay in between. Germline CDR1 reads MDHEN; CDR2 reads SYDVKM. The chain's CDR3 is CASSFPTGTTQHSGNTIYF. The CDR3 bases are TGTGCCAGCAGCTTTCCTACCGGGACAACGCAACACTCTGGAAACACCATATATTTT.

This clone occurred once. The chain couples TRBV10-2 to TRBJ2-5, with D perhaps matching TRBD1 (6 bases). Germline V gene data show CDR1 as WSHSY and CDR2 as SAAADI. The CDR3 spans 14 residues. Trimming took 7 bases from V and 7 from J, leaving 19 bases between them. The CDR3, as DNA: TGCGCCAGCAAAAGGGGAGCGGAAGGGGGGACCCAGTACTTC. It specifies CASKRGAEGGTQYF.